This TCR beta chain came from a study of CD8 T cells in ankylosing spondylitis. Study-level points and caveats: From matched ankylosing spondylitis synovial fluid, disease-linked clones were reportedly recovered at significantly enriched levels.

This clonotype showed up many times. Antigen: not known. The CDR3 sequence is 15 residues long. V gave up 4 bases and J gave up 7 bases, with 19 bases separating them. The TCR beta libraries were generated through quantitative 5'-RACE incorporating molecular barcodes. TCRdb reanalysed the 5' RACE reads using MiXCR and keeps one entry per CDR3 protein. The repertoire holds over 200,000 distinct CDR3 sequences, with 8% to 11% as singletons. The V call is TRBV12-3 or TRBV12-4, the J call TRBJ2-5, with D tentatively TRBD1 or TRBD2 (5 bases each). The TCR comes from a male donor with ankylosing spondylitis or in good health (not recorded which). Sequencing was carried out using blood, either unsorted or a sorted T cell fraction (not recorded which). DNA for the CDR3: TGTGCCAGCAGTTCCCTCTGGGACCCGCCCGGGACCCAGTACTTC. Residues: CASSSLWDPPGTQYF.